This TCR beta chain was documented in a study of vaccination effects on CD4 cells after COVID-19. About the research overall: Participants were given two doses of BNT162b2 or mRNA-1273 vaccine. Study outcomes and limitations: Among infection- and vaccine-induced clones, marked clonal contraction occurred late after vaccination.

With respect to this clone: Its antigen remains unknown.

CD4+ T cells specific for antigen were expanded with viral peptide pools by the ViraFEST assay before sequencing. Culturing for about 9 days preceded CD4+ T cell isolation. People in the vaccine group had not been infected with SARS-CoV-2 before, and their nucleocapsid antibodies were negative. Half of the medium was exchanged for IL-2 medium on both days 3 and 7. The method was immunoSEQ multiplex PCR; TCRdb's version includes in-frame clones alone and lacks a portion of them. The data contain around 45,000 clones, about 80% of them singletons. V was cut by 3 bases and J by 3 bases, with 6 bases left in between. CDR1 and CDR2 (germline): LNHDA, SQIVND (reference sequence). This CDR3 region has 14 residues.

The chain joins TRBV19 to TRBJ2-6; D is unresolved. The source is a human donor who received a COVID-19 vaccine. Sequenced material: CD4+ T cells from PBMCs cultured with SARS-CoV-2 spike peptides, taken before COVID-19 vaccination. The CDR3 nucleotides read TGTGCCAGTAGTATTGGAAATGGGGCCAACGTCCTGACTTTC. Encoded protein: CASSIGNGANVLTF.